This T cell receptor (beta chain) was observed in a study of T cell repertoires in cytomegalovirus infection. V shed 7 bases and J shed 1 base, with 7 bases lying between them. The V gene's germline CDR1 is SQVTM and CDR2 ANQGSEA. The CDR3 is 11 amino acids. TCRdb fed the reads into MiXCR, producing one record per CDR3 protein. The profile shows over 150,000 distinct CDR3 sequences, approximately 17% of them singletons. This clonotype showed up just a few times. The origin of this receptor is a human donor in good health (CMV status not recorded). Some clones in this sample may be carry-over from other donors' samples. The sample was CD8+ T cells from PBMCs. The rearrangement links TRBV29-1 to TRBJ1-1; D not resolved. The CDR3 loop reads CSGDSNTEAFF. The CDR3 DNA reads as TGCAGCGGCGATTCGAACACTGAAGCTTTCTTT. The full variable domain, completed using reference TRBV29-1 and TRBJ1-1, is SAVISQKPSRDICQRGTSLTIQCQVDSQVTMMFWYRQQPGQSLTLIATANQGSEATYESGFVIDKFPISRPNLTFSTLTVSNMSPEDSSIYLCSGDSNTEAFFGQGTRLTVV.